The clone carrying this T cell receptor beta chain was detected once. The antigen remains undetermined. Method: immunoSEQ multiplex PCR; TCRdb's copy keeps in-frame clones and lacks some. The sample includes 200,000 or so clones, roughly 82% of them seen just once. The data were obtained in a study of cytomegalovirus exposure and HLA in healthy donors. The V end lost 2 bases, the J end lost 0 bases, and 10 bases lay between the germline ends. This CDR3 region has 15 residues. Germline V gene data show CDR1 as SGHRS and CDR2 as YFSETQ. General study results and limits: In vitro checks showed that a few CMV-associated chains really do target CMV antigens. With high specificity and sensitivity, the classifier reportedly diagnosed cytomegalovirus status.

Sequencing was carried out using PBMCs. The chain has TRBV5-1 and TRBJ2-3; D is possibly TRBD2 (5 bases). The clonotype originates from a woman between 25 and 40 years old in good health and CMV-seropositive. For the CDR3, the DNA is TGCGCCAGCAGCTTTAGCGACACCAGCACAGATACGCAGTATTTT. It is translated as CASSFSDTSTDTQYF.